The sequence of this TCR beta chain was determined in a study of T cell responses to AZD1222 COVID-19 vaccine. A note on this clone: The antigen is undetermined.

The table came from immunoSEQ multiplex PCR; TCRdb's copy has only in-frame clones and leaves some out. The data contain approximately 150,000 clones, 88% of them singletons. Trimming took 0 bases from V and 2 from J, leaving 7 bases between them. Germline CDR1 and CDR2: MNHEY and SVGAGI. This CDR3 spans 14 amino acids. Study conclusions and caveats: Following two doses of AZD1222, Spike-specific TCR breadth and depth rose. Vaccine-associated CD4 TCRs ranged over spike, dominating at 160-218 and 743-854. Only a handful of AZD1222 recipients were seropositive at baseline.

This TCR was sampled from an adult who received the AZD1222 COVID-19 vaccine. The chain combines TRBV6-5 with TRBJ1-2; D unclear. The specimen comprised peripheral blood, sampled 28 days after the second AZD1222 dose. The CDR3 loop is CASSYSADNYGYTF. The CDR3 DNA sequence: TGTGCCAGCAGTTACTCAGCCGACAACTATGGCTACACCTTC.